The 23 T cell receptor beta chains below all came from one sample that was sequenced in a study of cytomegalovirus exposure and HLA in healthy donors. Primers for the PCR totalled 60 Vbeta and 13 Jbeta. Clones were read by immunoSEQ multiplex PCR, and TCRdb kept only the in-frame ones, dropping some. The sample lists 100,000 or so clones, more than 65% occurring once. The sequencing input was PBMCs. These receptors all stem from a man aged 25-45 years in good health and CMV-seronegative.

This rearrangement joins TRBV7-3 to TRBJ2-1, with 9 positions matching TRBD1. The V gene's germline CDR1 is SGHTA and CDR2 FQGTGA. V dropped 5 bases and J dropped 4; count of bases not matched to a gene: 3. The CDR3 runs to 14 residues. The CDR3 spells CASSAGQGYNEQFF. The CDR3, as DNA: TGTGCCAGCAGCGCGGGACAGGGATACAATGAGCAGTTCTTC.

V and J are TRBV29-1 and TRBJ1-1; the D gene is possibly TRBD1 (6 bases). The length of the CDR3 is 13 residues. Germline V gene sequence: CDR1 SQVTM, CDR2 ANQGSEA. V dropped 6 bases and J dropped 0 bases, with 11 bases sitting between them. The CDR3 nucleotides are TGCAGCGTGGAGGACAGAGTGAACACTGAAGCTTTCTTT. This sequence encodes CSVEDRVNTEAFF.

The J gene is TRBJ2-3, the V gene TRBV2; the D gene is possibly TRBD2 (5 bases). Germline CDR1 and CDR2: SNHLY and FYNNEI. Deletions cut 8 bases from V and 0 bases from J, with 9 bases between. The CDR3 is 13 amino acids. Here the CDR3 DNA reads TGTGCCAGCGGCCGGGGAAGCACAGATACGCAGTATTTT. Translation gives CASGRGSTDTQYF.

In this sample, this clone turned up a few times. The chain is built from TRBV19 and TRBJ1-4; 8 bases are shared with TRBD1. The length of the CDR3 is 15 residues. With V trimmed by 8 bases and J by 5 bases, 10 bases remained unmatched. CDR1 is LNHDA and CDR2 is SQIVND in the germline V gene (reference sequence). CDR3 bases: TGTGCCAGTGATCAGAAGACAGGGGAGAATGAAAAACTGTTTTTT. It yields the protein CASDQKTGENEKLFF.

This chain uses TRBV29-1 with TRBJ1-1; D remains unclear. This CDR3 spans 14 amino acids. The V gene lost 4 bases and the J gene lost 1 base, with 13 bases spanning the gap. Germline CDR1 is SQVTM and CDR2 is ANQGSEA. CDR3 in amino acids: CSVVAEARNTEAFF. CDR3 coding DNA: TGCAGCGTTGTGGCTGAGGCAAGGAACACTGAAGCTTTCTTT.

This clone was seen only a few times. The DNA of the CDR3 is TGTGCCAGCAGCCAAGATGCGGGACAGGGGGCAGATACGCAGTATTTT. As protein: CASSQDAGQGADTQYF. The genes are TRBV4-2 and TRBJ2-3, with 11 bases matching TRBD1. CDR3 length: 16 amino acids. The junction had 3 bases not matched to a gene; V was cut back by 0 bases and J by 4 bases. CDR1 is LGHNA, CDR2 YNFKEQ, per germline.

This clone has only a few counts. The chain links TRBV15 to TRBJ1-5; possibly TRBD1 for D (5 bases). From germline, CDR1 is LNHNV and CDR2 YYDKDF (reference sequence). This CDR3 region has 13 residues. The V gene lost 8 bases and the J gene lost 5 bases, with 13 bases spanning the gap. CDR3 protein: CATGATAYQPQHF. The CDR3 DNA reads as TGTGCCACCGGGGCGACAGCGTATCAGCCCCAGCATTTT.

This clone was counted between two and nine times. It is likely a read error, because the conserved phenylalanine at the end of the CDR3 is missing. Because the CDR3's place on the DNA is in doubt, the DNA is left out and the CDR3 is given as listed by TCRdb. This CDR3 is CASSVRWRRD. The chain joins TRBV5-6 to TRBJ2-4; the D call TRBD2 from the table was never checked on the DNA. With termini counted, the CDR3 has 10 amino acids. Germline values: CDR1 SGHDT, CDR2 YYEEEE.

The CDR3 spells CASSVGNSGNTDTQYF. The CDR3 coding sequence is TGTGCCAGCAGCGTAGGTAATAGCGGGAACACAGATACGCAGTATTTT. V usage is TRBV9 and J usage is TRBJ2-3; TRBD2 matches 8 bases. The CDR3 loop spans 16 amino acids. Unmatched junction bases numbered 5, after V lost 0 bases and J lost 2 bases. The germline V gene encodes CDR1 SGDLS and CDR2 YYNGEE.

This clone was seen only a few times. V usage is TRBV11-2 and J usage is TRBJ2-1; D not certain. The CDR3 extends over 12 amino acids. Per the germline V gene, CDR1 is SGHAT and CDR2 is FQNNGV. Between the trimmed V and J ends, which lost 2 bases and 9 bases, there was a span of 8 bases. CDR3 sequence reads: CASSLRSLEQFF. The CDR3 DNA is TGTGCCAGCAGCTTACGTTCTCTTGAGCAGTTCTTC.

The rearrangement uses TRBV7-9 and TRBJ1-4; D is possibly TRBD1 (6 bases). CDR3 length equals 15 residues. Germline V gene sequence: CDR1 SEHNR, CDR2 FQNEAQ (reference sequence). V was trimmed by 6 bases and J by 8 bases, leaving 19 bases between them. CDR3 sequence: CASRPRTEVGEKLFF. The CDR3 DNA sequence: TGTGCCAGCAGACCCCGGACAGAGGTAGGCGAAAAACTGTTTTTT. Full variable domain (rest looked up from reference TRBV7-9 and TRBJ1-4): DTGVSQNPRHKITKRGQNVTFRCDPISEHNRLYWYRQTLGQGPEFLTYFQNEAQLEKSRLLSDRFSAERPKGSFSTLEIQRTEQGDSAMYLCASRPRTEVGEKLFFGSGTQLSVL.

The chain carries TRBV25-1 and TRBJ2-7; perhaps TRBD1 as D (6 bases). Germline V gene sequence: CDR1 MGHDK, CDR2 SYGVNS. The length of the CDR3 is 12 residues. V shed 6 bases and J shed 4 bases, with 10 bases lying between them. The CDR3 loop reads CASSEQGYEQYF. CDR3 nucleotides: TGTGCCAGCAGCGAACAGGGATACGAGCAGTACTTC.

V usage is TRBV9 and J usage is TRBJ2-3; D perhaps matches TRBD2 (5 bases). The length of the CDR3 is 13 residues. V gave up 2 bases and J gave up 5 bases, with 9 bases separating them. Germline-derived CDR1 and CDR2 are SGDLS and YYNGEE. CDR3 amino acids: CASSVTSGDTQYF. CDR3 in DNA: TGTGCCAGCAGCGTTACGAGCGGAGATACGCAGTATTTT.

Comment on this clone: An end of the junction differs from the germline gene, which may be a read error. V is TRBV6-6 and J is TRBJ1-6; a possible D gene is TRBD1 (6 bases). The CDR3 spans 15 residues. The germline gives CDR1 MNHNY, CDR2 SVGAGI (reference sequence). CDR3 region: CASSYSSDSYSPLHF. CDR3 DNA sequence: TGTGCCAGCAGTTACTCCTCGGACAGCTATTCGCCCCTCCACTTT.

The chain links TRBV7-3 to TRBJ2-3, with 11 bases that match TRBD2. The junction had 12 bases not matched to a gene; V was cut back by 4 bases and J by 9 bases. The CDR3 extends over 16 amino acids. Germline CDR1 SGHTA, CDR2 FQGTGA. Here the CDR3 DNA reads TGTGCCAGCAGCTCAACGCTAGCGGGGGGCGCGGGGACGCAGTATTTT. This gives the protein CASSSTLAGGAGTQYF.

J is TRBJ2-3 and V is TRBV9; 8 positions agree with TRBD2. Germline CDR1 is SGDLS and CDR2 is YYNGEE. The CDR3 loop spans 14 amino acids. V shed 4 bases, J shed 4 bases, and the junction held 5 bases outside the gene matches. The CDR3: CASSKISGADTQYF. CDR3 DNA: TGTGCCAGCAGCAAAATTAGCGGGGCAGATACGCAGTATTTT.

This clone appeared once. This chain joins TRBV9 and TRBJ2-7; D gene unclear. This CDR3 spans 14 amino acids. Germline values: CDR1 SGDLS, CDR2 YYNGEE. Trimming took 3 bases from V and 0 from J, leaving 10 bases between them. This CDR3 is CASSADWSSYEQYF. In DNA, the CDR3 is TGTGCCAGCAGCGCAGACTGGAGCTCCTACGAGCAGTACTTC.

As regards this clone: A junction boundary mismatches the germline segment, possibly from a read error. The rearrangement uses TRBV7-9 and TRBJ2-1, with D possibly TRBD2 on 5 matching bases. Per the germline V gene, CDR1 is SEHNR and CDR2 is FQNEAQ (reference sequence). This CDR3 is 18 amino acids long. CDR3 region: CSSSAGEGLIIGYNEQFF. The CDR3 bases are TGTTCCAGCAGCGCTGGTGAGGGTCTTATCATTGGGTACAATGAGCAGTTCTTC.

This clone was found a few times. The rearrangement joins TRBV6-5 to TRBJ2-5; D remains ambiguous. This CDR3 is 15 amino acids long. Germline loops: CDR1 MNHEY, CDR2 SVGAGI. The V gene lost 6 bases and the J gene lost 4 bases, with 18 bases spanning the gap. The CDR3 DNA sequence: TGTGCCAGCAGCTTTCAAGTACAGCCTATAGAGACCCAGTACTTC. It encodes CASSFQVQPIETQYF.

The chain carries TRBV7-2 and TRBJ1-2, with D hard to call. Germline V gives CDR1 SGHTA, CDR2 FQGNSA. Trimming took off 2 bases at V and 0 bases at J, with 13 bases between the two ends. CDR3 length: 16 amino acids. This CDR3 is CASSLKTASANYGYTF. Written as DNA, the CDR3 is TGTGCCAGCAGCTTAAAAACAGCCTCTGCTAACTATGGCTACACCTTC.

V is TRBV27 and J is TRBJ2-2; the match to TRBD1 covers 7 bases. The germline V gene has CDR1 MNHEY and CDR2 SMNVEV (reference sequence). Trimming at V came to 6 bases and at J to 4 bases, leaving 8 bases not matched to a gene. The CDR3 covers 15 residues. For the CDR3, the DNA is TGTGCCAGCAGACCGCGACAGGGACCCACCGGGGAGCTGTTTTTT. Amino acid sequence: CASRPRQGPTGELFF.

This chain connects TRBV2 to TRBJ1-2, with 10 bases identical to TRBD1. J gave up 3 bases and V 8 bases, and 6 bases lay outside the gene matches. Germline V lookup: CDR1 SNHLY, CDR2 FYNNEI. The CDR3 is made up of 14 amino acids. The chain's CDR3 is CASLRDRGHYGYTF. In DNA form, the CDR3 reads TGTGCCAGCCTCCGGGACAGGGGTCACTATGGCTACACCTTC.

The chain uses TRBV5-1 and TRBJ1-2, with D perhaps TRBD1 (6 bases). CDR3 length: 14 amino acids. Germline V CDR1 and CDR2: SGHRS, YFSETQ. Trimming left V 5 bases short and J 8 bases short, with 19 bases between. DNA of the CDR3: TGCGCCAGCAGACAGGACACAGGGTCCGGCGGCTACACCTTC. This codes for CASRQDTGSGGYTF.